The rows below give T cell receptor beta chains drawn from one sample of a study of OX40 agonist ivuxolimab in advanced cancers. Using immunoSEQ multiplex PCR, the repertoire was profiled, and TCRdb retains in-frame clones only, with some absent. The sample lists 70,000 or so clones, about 92% occurring once. The specimen was CD4+ or CD8+ T cells sorted from blood, collected in a trial of the OX40 agonist ivuxolimab. The source of these receptors is an adult with an advanced solid tumor such as melanoma, head and neck, liver or kidney cancer. The CDR3 runs from the conserved cysteine through the conserved F or W. The D gene is left open where the match is weak.

v_call	j_call	d_call	cdr3_aa
TRBV6-5	TRBJ2-2	-	CASSYGGGTGELFF
TRBV10-3	TRBJ2-7	-	CAISEPHRGRGFYEQYF
TRBV4-3	TRBJ1-2	-	CASSQGTDYGYTF
TRBV9	TRBJ2-7	-	CASSVGAGFGHEQYF
TRBV25-1	TRBJ2-3	-	CASLLGGGGVGGDTQYF
TRBV14	TRBJ1-3	-	CASSQGRSSGNTIYF
TRBV13	TRBJ1-6	-	CASSLRETGDSPLHF
TRBV19	TRBJ1-1	-	CASSIGQMNTEAFF
TRBV5-8	TRBJ1-2	-	CASNPGLYGYTF
TRBV9	TRBJ1-3	TRBD1	CASSVTGAVNTIYF
TRBV2	TRBJ2-3	TRBD2	CASSDDPGTSGTDTQYF
TRBV29-1	TRBJ2-7	-	CSADLGNSTYEQYF
TRBV6-4	TRBJ2-1	-	CASSDGTGWNEQFF
TRBV11-2	TRBJ2-1	-	CASSLDRAHNEQFF
TRBV7-3	TRBJ2-1	-	CASSSSGGPYNEQFF
TRBV6-1	TRBJ2-1	TRBD1	CASRDRDLLRNEQFF
TRBV29-1	TRBJ1-4	TRBD1	CSVSLLGQGGKLFF
TRBV21-1	TRBJ2-1	-	CASSYLAGGFNEQFF
TRBV10-3	TRBJ2-5	TRBD2	CAIRGGTPEAETQYF
TRBV5-4	TRBJ2-5	TRBD2	CASSLVDGGGLGETQYF
TRBV27	TRBJ2-1	-	CASSFSGTSGVNEQFF
TRBV19	TRBJ2-1	-	CASRGGASSYNEQFF
TRBV7-6	TRBJ2-7	-	CASSLSNFDEQYF
TRBV6-1	TRBJ2-7	TRBD1	CASSVPRDSYYEQYF
TRBV5-1	TRBJ2-2	TRBD2	CASSPVVAGLNTGELFF
TRBV19	TRBJ1-1	-	CASSIEFGREAFF
TRBV7-6	TRBJ2-5	TRBD2	CASSLSGGQETQYF